The 10 T cell receptor beta chains in this list originate from one sample, sequenced in a study of regulatory T cells in long-lasting Graves disease (dated by TCRdb to about 2021). The label giving this sample's time point can be read as: newly diagnosed GD, antithyroid drugs for less than 3 months. For both TCR sequencing and RNA sequencing, RNA was extracted from PBMCs in TRIzol. Receptors were amplified or captured by multiplex PCR. The sequencer was an Illumina HiSeq 4000. To build TCR beta libraries, CDR3 regions were amplified by Arm-PCR using iRepertoire HTBI primers. The public reads were quality trimmed at Q25 with fastp and then assembled into clones with MiXCR by TCRdb, keeping productive beta chains. CDR3 protein sequences are deduplicated, and each keeps its most common genes and DNA. The sample table holds roughly 560,000 distinct CDR3 sequences, of which roughly 16% were seen once. The ten largest clones capture roughly 25% of the sample.

The same specimen was also included in a second study, on T cells in Graves' hyperthyroidism and ophthalmopathy.

The material was peripheral blood mononuclear cells (PBMCs), obtained at new diagnosis, from a patient treated with antithyroid drugs. The receptors originated from a woman aged 35-65 years with Graves disease. Donor details come from another sample of the same person, matched by shared clones.

This clonotype occurred many times. V usage is TRBV2 and J usage is TRBJ1-1; unclear D gene. This CDR3 has 13 amino acids. The germline V gene has CDR1 SNHLY and CDR2 FYNNEI. Deletions cut 7 bases from V and 1 base from J, with 10 bases between. CDR3 DNA: TGTGCCAGCAATTACCTACAGAACACTGAAGCTTTCTTT. Its translation: CASNYLQNTEAFF.

The V gene is TRBV7-9, the J gene TRBJ1-5; no reliable D call. The CDR3 contains 12 residues. V shed 4 bases and J shed 8 bases, with 9 bases lying between them. CDR1 is SEHNR and CDR2 is FQNEAQ in the germline V gene (reference sequence). CDR3 amino acids: CASSSGGKPQHF. The CDR3 coding sequence is TGTGCCAGCAGCTCCGGCGGGAAGCCCCAGCATTTT.

The DNA for the CDR3 is TGTGCCAGCAGCCAAGCTGGGGAGACAGGTACCTACGAGCAGTACTTC. Its protein is CASSQAGETGTYEQYF. V usage is TRBV4-2 and J usage is TRBJ2-7, with a weak D call TRBD1 (6 bases). CDR3 length: 16 residues. Germline V gene sequence: CDR1 LGHNA, CDR2 YNFKEQ. The V end lost 1 base, the J end lost 2 bases, and 15 bases lay between the germline ends.

This clonotype was recorded a few times. The V gene is TRBV30, the J gene TRBJ2-3; D possibly corresponds to TRBD1 (6 bases). Germline V gives CDR1 GTSNPN, CDR2 SVGIG (reference sequence). Trimming cost V 5 bases and J 6 bases, with 15 bases left between them. The CDR3 contains 13 residues. The DNA for the CDR3 is TGTGCCTGGTTACCCGGGACACCGGATACGCAGTATTTT. Amino acid sequence: CAWLPGTPDTQYF.

This clonotype was observed a few times. The CDR3 nucleotides read TGTGCCAGCACTAGGGAGCTGTTTTTT. As protein: CASTRELFF. This chain joins TRBV7-9 and TRBJ2-2; no clear D. Trimming left V 7 bases short and J 9 bases short, with 3 bases between. Germline V gene data show CDR1 as SEHNR and CDR2 as FQNEAQ (reference sequence). The CDR3 loop spans 9 amino acids.

The chain is built from TRBV7-9 and TRBJ2-6; TRBD2 might be the D (7 bases). The CDR3 spans 17 residues. Trimming left V 5 bases short and J 1 base short, with 15 bases between. The germline CDR1 and CDR2 sequences are SEHNR and FQNEAQ (reference sequence). The CDR3 DNA reads as TGTGCCAGCAGCCGAAGGGGGGGTACGTCTGGGGCCAACGTCCTGACTTTC. Amino acid sequence: CASSRRGGTSGANVLTF.

This clonotype was picked up many times. The V call is TRBV15, the J call TRBJ2-7, with 8 bases fitting TRBD1. Germline V lookup: CDR1 LNHNV, CDR2 YYDKDF (reference sequence). The CDR3 totals 13 residues. V gave up 4 bases and J gave up 7 bases; unmatched junction bases: 6. The CDR3 bases are TGTGCCACCAGCAACGGACAGGGCAGTGAGCAGTACTTC. This encodes CATSNGQGSEQYF.

This chain links TRBV20-1 with TRBJ1-1; maybe TRBD1 (6 bases). The CDR3 sequence is 11 residues long. Germline V gene data show CDR1 as DFQATT and CDR2 as SNEGSKA (reference sequence). The ends were cut back, 6 bases at V and 5 bases at J, with 10 bases in the middle. The CDR3 loop reads CSAGRGTEAFF. The CDR3 nucleotides read TGCAGTGCAGGAAGGGGGACTGAAGCTTTCTTT.

This clonotype occurred many times. This chain links TRBV30 with TRBJ1-5, with unresolved D. The CDR3 consists of 13 residues. The V gene's germline CDR1 is GTSNPN and CDR2 SVGIG (reference sequence). Trimming took 7 bases from V and 2 from J, leaving 12 bases between them. In nucleotides, the CDR3 is TGTGCCTTTTCCCCGGGAGGCAATCAGCCCCAGCATTTT. As protein: CAFSPGGNQPQHF.

The chain uses TRBV11-3 and TRBJ1-1; 7 bases match TRBD1. The CDR3 totals 15 residues. Looked up from germline, CDR1 is SGHNT and CDR2 is YENEEA. The V gene end was trimmed by 3 bases and the J gene end by 0 bases; junction bases not matched to a gene: 4. The CDR3 spells CASSFAGQVNTEAFF. The CDR3 nucleotides are TGTGCCAGCAGCTTTGCTGGACAGGTGAACACTGAAGCTTTCTTT.